Following are 23 T cell receptor beta chains from one sample sequenced in a study of OX40 agonist ivuxolimab in advanced cancers. Profiling relied on immunoSEQ multiplex PCR, and the TCRdb table lists in-frame clones only, not all of them. The sample consists of roughly 100,000 clones, 70% to 85% of them appearing once. The sequenced sample was CD4+ or CD8+ T cells sorted from blood, obtained in a trial of the OX40 agonist ivuxolimab. All receptors derive from an adult with an advanced solid tumor such as melanoma, head and neck, liver or kidney cancer.

This chain joins TRBV2 and TRBJ2-6; TRBD2 matches at 8 bases. J was trimmed by 1 base and V by 9 bases; bases with no gene match: 8. CDR3 length: 16 residues. In germline, CDR1 is SNHLY, CDR2 FYNNEI. CDR3 sequence: CARRGGTPSGANVLTF. CDR3 in DNA: TGTGCCAGACGGGGGGGCACTCCTTCTGGGGCCAACGTCCTGACTTTC.

This CDR3 is CASGGTAWSETQYF. CDR3 nucleotide sequence: TGTGCCAGTGGGGGTACAGCATGGTCAGAGACCCAGTACTTC. This chain joins TRBV6-1 and TRBJ2-5, with D perhaps TRBD1 or TRBD2 (5 bases each). The CDR3 sequence is 14 residues long. V was cut by 9 bases and J by 4 bases, with 18 bases left in between. Germline loops: CDR1 MNHNS, CDR2 SASEGT.

CDR3 bases: TGTGCCAGCATTCGATCCGGGACTAGCGGGAGAAACCACGAGCAGTACTTC. This codes for CASIRSGTSGRNHEQYF. The chain uses TRBV28 and TRBJ2-7; 14 positions match TRBD2. The CDR3 runs to 17 residues. CDR1 and CDR2 from the germline V gene are MDHEN and SYDVKM. The V gene end was trimmed by 7 bases and the J gene end by 5 bases; junction bases not matched to a gene: 13.

The chain has TRBV18 and TRBJ1-4; no clear D. V was pared by 11 bases and J by 8 bases, with 18 bases between. In germline, CDR1 is KGHSH, CDR2 LQKENI. The CDR3 is made up of 13 amino acids. DNA for the CDR3: TGTGCCGGCGCAGACATTCTAGGGGAAAAACTGTTTTTT. Amino acid sequence: CAGADILGEKLFF.

Comments on this clone: The junction shows a germline mismatch at one end, possibly a read error. The genes are TRBV5-1 and TRBJ2-2; the match to TRBD2 covers 9 bases. This CDR3 is built from 15 residues. Germline-derived CDR1 and CDR2 are SGHRS and YFSETQ. The CDR3 bases are TGCGCCAGCAGCTTGGGGGGACTAGCCGACGGGAAGCTGTTTTTT. Protein: CASSLGGLADGKLFF. Complete variable domain (other parts from reference TRBV5-1 and TRBJ2-2): KAGVTQTPRYLIKTRGQQVTLSCSPISGHRSVSWYQQTPGQGLQFLFEYFSETQRNKGNFPGRFSGRQFSNSRSEMNVSTLELGDSALYLCASSLGGLADGKLFFGEGSRLTVL.

V and J are TRBV7-2 and TRBJ1-2; D is undetermined. The length of the CDR3 is 12 residues. CDR1 and CDR2 (germline): SGHTA, FQGNSA. V was clipped by 7 bases and J by 2 bases, with 8 bases between them. The CDR3 is CASTPLNYGYTF. For the CDR3, the DNA is TGTGCCAGCACCCCTCTCAACTATGGCTACACCTTC.

The V gene is TRBV11-1, the J gene TRBJ2-1, with D perhaps matching TRBD2 (6 bases). CDR1 is SGHAT and CDR2 is FQDESV in the germline V gene (reference sequence). Deletions cut 8 bases from V and 7 bases from J, with 18 bases between. The CDR3 is 14 residues long. The CDR3 reads CASGSRTGVNEQFF. Here the CDR3 DNA reads TGTGCCAGCGGCTCCCGAACGGGAGTTAATGAGCAGTTCTTC.

This clone ranks as medium-sized. The chain employs TRBV19 and TRBJ1-2; unclear D gene. The CDR3 has 15 amino acids. The V gene lost 3 bases and the J gene lost 4 bases, with 15 bases spanning the gap. The V gene's germline CDR1 is LNHDA and CDR2 SQIVND (reference sequence). For the CDR3, the DNA is TGTGCCAGTAGTATGGTCACCGAGGTGGGCTATGGCTACACCTTC. Translated, it gives CASSMVTEVGYGYTF.

The V gene is TRBV18, the J gene TRBJ2-5; possible D gene TRBD2, 5 bases. V gave up 1 base and J gave up 14 bases, with 17 bases separating them. The CDR3 runs 13 residues. From germline, CDR1 is KGHSH and CDR2 LQKENI. This CDR3 reads CASSPLEFGLPYF. CDR3 nucleotides: TGTGCCAGCTCACCACTAGAATTCGGACTTCCCTACTTC.

The rearrangement joins TRBV28 to TRBJ2-7; 9 bases are a match to TRBD1. The V segment lost 7 bases and the J segment 6 bases; nucleotides outside the gene matches: 13. The CDR3 consists of 15 residues. Germline V gene lookup returns CDR1 MDHEN and CDR2 SYDVKM. The CDR3, as DNA: TGTGCCAGCAACCAAAGAGGGACAGGGAAGGGCGAGCAGTACTTC. It translates to CASNQRGTGKGEQYF.

The chain links TRBV28 to TRBJ1-2; D perhaps matches TRBD1 (5 bases). This CDR3 is 14 amino acids long. V lost 3 bases, J lost 4 bases, and 12 bases lay in between. CDR1 MDHEN and CDR2 SYDVKM come from the germline V gene. The CDR3 nucleotides are TGTGCCAGCAGTTTGGGAGGGGAAGGCTATGGCTACACCTTC. Amino acids: CASSLGGEGYGYTF.

The chain uses TRBV27 and TRBJ1-6; D is perhaps TRBD1 (5 bases). Germline V gene data show CDR1 as MNHEY and CDR2 as SMNVEV (reference sequence). V dropped 7 bases and J dropped 7 bases, with 11 bases sitting between them. The CDR3 is 13 residues long. In DNA form, the CDR3 reads TGTGCCAGCACTTCAGGGATGAATTCACCCCTCCACTTT. It translates to CASTSGMNSPLHF.

The chain recombines TRBV5-5 with TRBJ1-4, with no clear D. The CDR3 spans 14 residues. V dropped 0 bases and J dropped 4 bases, with 7 bases sitting between them. Germline lookup yields CDR1 SGHKS and CDR2 YYEKEE (reference sequence). The CDR3 sequence is CASSLEWVNEKLFF. DNA for the CDR3: TGTGCCAGCAGCTTGGAATGGGTTAATGAAAAACTGTTTTTT.

As to this clone: A junction end diverges from the germline sequence, so it may reflect a read error. The chain recombines TRBV28 with TRBJ1-1, with D tentatively TRBD1 (6 bases). This CDR3 is built from 15 residues. Germline V gives CDR1 MDHEN, CDR2 SYDVKM. CDR3 sequence reads: CASSPSRWGDTEACF. CDR3 bases: TGTGCCAGCAGTCCAAGCCGGTGGGGGGACACTGAAGCTTGCTTT.

This chain links TRBV28 with TRBJ2-5; D is perhaps TRBD1 or TRBD2 (6 bases each). In germline, CDR1 is MDHEN, CDR2 SYDVKM. The CDR3 runs 16 residues. V dropped 1 base and J dropped 2 bases, with 14 bases sitting between them. CDR3 nucleotide sequence: TGTGCCAGCAGTTTATACGGAGGGGGTAAACAAGAGACCCAGTACTTC. Protein sequence: CASSLYGGGKQETQYF.

This clone came up once. The rearrangement uses TRBV7-8 and TRBJ1-5; D possibly corresponds to TRBD1 (5 bases). The V end was cut by 4 bases, the J end by 0 bases, with 16 bases between. Looked up from germline, CDR1 is SGHVS and CDR2 is FQNEAQ. The CDR3 is 17 residues long. The CDR3 spells CASSSKAGYGSNQPQHF. The DNA for the CDR3 is TGTGCCAGCAGCTCGAAGGCAGGGTATGGTAGCAATCAGCCCCAGCATTTT.

The chain couples TRBV28 to TRBJ1-2; D uncertain. CDR3 length: 13 residues. V lost 7 bases and J 3 bases, leaving 12 bases between the germline ends. CDR1 is MDHEN and CDR2 is SYDVKM in the germline V gene. This CDR3 is CASKVVMDYGYTF. The CDR3 DNA reads as TGTGCCAGCAAAGTGGTCATGGACTATGGCTACACCTTC.

The gene calls are TRBV5-1 and TRBJ1-6, with TRBD1 identical over 9 bases. V shed 3 bases, J shed 9 bases, and the junction held 4 bases outside the gene matches. The CDR3 is 14 amino acids. The germline V gene has CDR1 SGHRS and CDR2 YFSETQ. The CDR3 reads CASSSGQGTSPLHF. Here the CDR3 DNA reads TGCGCCAGCAGCTCCGGACAGGGGACTTCACCCCTCCACTTT.

The chain carries TRBV28 and TRBJ2-4; D is possibly TRBD2 (5 bases). The germline V gene encodes CDR1 MDHEN and CDR2 SYDVKM. The V end lost 6 bases, the J end lost 7 bases, and 16 bases lay between the germline ends. CDR3 length: 14 amino acids. The DNA of the CDR3 is TGTGCCAGCAGACACTCATCGGGGTCCAACATTCAGTACTTC. Translated, it gives CASRHSSGSNIQYF. Filled out from reference TRBV28 and TRBJ2-4, the complete variable domain reads DVKVTQSSRYLVKRTGEKVFLECVQDMDHENMFWYRQDPGLGLRLIYFSYDVKMKEKGDIPEGYSVSREKKERFSLILESASTNQTSMYLCASRHSSGSNIQYFGAGTRLSVL.

This chain uses TRBV6-1 with TRBJ1-4; D gene uncertain. This CDR3 is built from 12 residues. Germline values: CDR1 MNHNS, CDR2 SASEGT. V was shortened by 5 bases and J by 5 bases, with 6 bases between the two germline ends. This chain's CDR3 is CASSIRNEKLFF. The CDR3 DNA reads TGTGCCAGCAGTATCAGAAATGAAAAACTGTTTTTT.

The chain links TRBV5-6 to TRBJ1-5; TRBD1 agrees at 7 bases. Unmatched junction bases numbered 9, after V lost 2 bases and J lost 4 bases. CDR1 is SGHDT, CDR2 YYEEEE, per germline. The CDR3 totals 16 residues. The CDR3 DNA sequence: TGTGCCAGCAGCTTTCGTAGGACCAGGGGGAATCAGCCCCAGCATTTT. It is translated as CASSFRRTRGNQPQHF.

This clone was found a few times. This chain links TRBV4-3 with TRBJ1-1; D is unresolved. V was pared by 0 bases and J by 0 bases, with 5 bases between. CDR1 is LGHNA and CDR2 is YSLEER in the germline V gene. This CDR3 has 14 amino acids. CDR3 bases: TGCGCCAGCAGCCAAGATAGGCTGAACACTGAAGCTTTCTTT. Its translation: CASSQDRLNTEAFF.

This clone was observed a few times. V gene TRBV19 combines with J gene TRBJ2-7; D may be TRBD1 (6 bases). Germline assignment: CDR1 LNHDA and CDR2 SQIVND (reference sequence). The CDR3 is 12 residues long. V was cut by 5 bases and J by 10 bases, with 15 bases left in between. CDR3 loop: CASSASRGDQYF. The CDR3, as DNA: TGTGCCAGTAGTGCCAGCAGGGGCGACCAGTACTTC.